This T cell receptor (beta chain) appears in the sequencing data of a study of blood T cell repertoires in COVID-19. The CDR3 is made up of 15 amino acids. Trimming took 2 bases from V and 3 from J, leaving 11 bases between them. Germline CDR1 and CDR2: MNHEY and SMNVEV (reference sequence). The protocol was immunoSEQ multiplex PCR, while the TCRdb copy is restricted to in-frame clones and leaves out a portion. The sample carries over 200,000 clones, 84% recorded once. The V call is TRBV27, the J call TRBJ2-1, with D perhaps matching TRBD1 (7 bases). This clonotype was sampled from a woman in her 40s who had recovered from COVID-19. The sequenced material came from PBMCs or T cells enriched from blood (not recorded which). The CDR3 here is CASSLQGGYYNEQFF. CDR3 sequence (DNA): TGTGCCAGCAGTTTACAGGGGGGATACTACAATGAGCAGTTCTTC.